This record looks at one T cell receptor (beta chain) sequence and its context. The target of this receptor is not known. Base quality data are lacking; no much larger clone is found one base away. The ViraFEST assay stimulated PBMC with viral peptide pools and then used TCR sequencing to identify antigen-specific CD4+ T cell clonotypes by expansion. After less than eleven days of culture, CD4+ T cells were isolated with the EasySep CD4+ T cell isolation kit. Convalescent patients had PCR-confirmed SARS-CoV-2 infection between March and December 2020, before Alpha, Beta and Delta variants emerged in the United States. Each well held fewer than 2.5 million PBMC cultured in IMDM containing approximately 5.3% human AB serum, 9.5 to 10 IU/ml IL-2 and gentamicin, along with around 11 ug/ml peptides. An HIV-1 Nef peptide pool was used as the negative control culture condition. Half of the culture medium was replaced with fresh IL-2-containing medium on days 3 and 7. Unless noted otherwise, every peptide stimulation condition was cultured in triplicate wells. PBMC were separated from whole blood using Ficoll-Paque Plus gradient centrifugation and were then either cryopreserved at -140C or used fresh. The QIAamp micro DNA kit was used to extract genomic DNA from the cultured CD4+ T cells.

The entry originates in a study of vaccination effects on CD4 cells after COVID-19 (dated by TCRdb to between 2021 and 2022). In the study overall: Participants received two doses of either the BNT162b2 or the mRNA-1273 mRNA SARS-CoV-2 vaccine. Cultures from other donors in the study were sequenced using the Oncomine TCR Beta short-read assay on an Illumina iSeq 100. The study compared SARS-CoV-2 spike-specific CD4+ TCR repertoires before and after mRNA vaccination in COVID-19 convalescent patients and infection-naive vaccine recipients. Pre-vaccine samples from a couple of convalescent patients were drawn 16 days and one week before the first dose, 142 and 148 days after COVID-19 diagnosis. A total of around eleven COVID-19 convalescent patients and a few SARS-CoV-2-naive healthy vaccine recipients were included in the full study.

What the study reported, not specific to this receptor: For convalescent patients, new clones induced by the vaccine made up most of the post-vaccine spike-reactive repertoire, and these new clones were largely distinct from the clones induced by infection. At late post-vaccination timepoints, both infection-induced and vaccine-induced clones showed marked clonal contraction, consistent with waning T cell responses. The study was limited by a small number of convalescent patients, and early post-infection timepoints were lacking.

The receptor library was made with the immunoSEQ multiplex PCR assay. DNA from the cultured and isolated CD4+ T cells underwent TCR beta CDR3 sequencing. The source study handled its data this way. The analysis removed non-productive TCR sequences, trimmed reads to the CDR3 region, and retained only CDR3s that were 7 or more amino acids long. Antigen-specific clonotypes were identified using the MANAFEST web app by comparison of expansion in peptide wells against reference cultures. To count as positive, a clone had to show expansion at FDR<0.05 compared with the reference and with all other wells, an odds ratio above 5, and a frequency above 0.1% in two replicate wells. Cross-reactive clonotypes were defined as significantly expanded in SARS-CoV-2 spike wells and in at least one common cold coronavirus spike condition. CDR3 similarity was assessed by Levenshtein distance using the stringdist R package, and unrooted trees were constructed with ape in R 3.6.1. As stored in TCRdb, this immuneACCESS dataset retains in-frame rearrangements with V and J assigned. A fraction of the clones does not appear; measured against another copy, unresolved V genes explain less than half of the discrepancy, and the remainder lacks a known reason. That table furnishes V, J and clone size, whereas the DNA furnished D and trimming. The table for this sample lists 55,000 to 90,000 clones; 73% of them were counted only once. The top ten hold less than 5.5% of the sample.

For CDR1 and CDR2, the germline V gene lists SGHVS and FQNEAQ. The CDR3 covers 16 residues, taking in both the cysteine and the phenylalanine. Of the read, only the CDR3 DNA is kept; its 48 bases are in frame from base 1. The junction carries 16 bases between V and J, which are trimmed by 2 bases and 5 bases respectively. The TCR sequence derives from a human donor who had a prior SARS-CoV-2 infection. The input for sequencing was CD4+ T cells from PBMCs cultured with HIV peptides, taken before COVID-19 vaccination. Sample cell subset or site, as interpreted from the label and publication: HIV-1 Nef peptide pool negative control/reference culture. The chain couples TRBV7-8 to TRBJ1-3, and perhaps TRBD1 as D gene, on 6 matching bases. The DNA sequence is TGTGCCAGCAGCTTAAACAGGGACTTCTTTCGAAACACCATATATTTT. The resulting protein is CASSLNRDFFRNTIYF.